Presented here are 17 T cell receptor beta chains from one specimen sequenced in a study of T-cell reconstitution after alpha-beta-depleted transplantation in children. The TCRbeta library incorporated unique molecular identifiers. TCRdb reprocessed the PCR reads with MiXCR, giving one entry per CDR3 protein. This sample carries approximately 79,000 distinct CDR3 sequences, 15% to 20% of them seen once, and the ten largest clones take approximately 51%. The starting material was PBMCs, mostly from graft donor cells, obtained 360 days after TCRalphabeta/CD19-depleted stem cell transplant. The receptor set was obtained from a male patient aged 2-15 years who had a stem cell transplant for acute lymphoblastic leukemia, so the T cells may come from the graft donor.

The V call is TRBV6-1, the J call TRBJ1-1; D might be TRBD1 (5 bases). Germline CDR1 MNHNS, CDR2 SASEGT. The CDR3 length is 14 residues. V was trimmed by 7 bases and J by 1 base, leaving 13 bases between them. The CDR3 spells CASKSTVENTEAFF. CDR3 in DNA: TGTGCCAGCAAGTCGACAGTCGAGAACACTGAAGCTTTCTTT.

This clonotype has a handful of counts. The chain recombines TRBV5-1 with TRBJ1-4, with D maybe TRBD1 (6 bases). Deletions cut 1 base from V and 4 bases from J, with 17 bases between. Per the germline V gene, CDR1 is SGHRS and CDR2 is YFSETQ. This CDR3 contains 17 residues. The CDR3 loop reads CASSLIGQRRGNEKLFF. The CDR3 nucleotides read TGCGCCAGCAGCTTGATTGGACAGCGAAGGGGTAATGAAAAACTGTTTTTT.

This clonotype was detected many times. CDR3 protein: CASSLMLAGTETQYF. The DNA for the CDR3 is TGTGCCAGCAGCTTAATGCTAGCGGGAACAGAGACCCAGTACTTC. The rearrangement uses TRBV7-2 and TRBJ2-5; 9 bases fit TRBD2. From germline, CDR1 is SGHTA and CDR2 FQGNSA. The CDR3 contains 15 residues. The V segment lost 2 bases and the J segment 4 bases; nucleotides outside the gene matches: 5. Using reference TRBV7-2 and TRBJ2-5 for the parts outside the CDR3, the full variable domain is GAGVSQSPSNKVTEKGKDVELRCDPISGHTALYWYRQSLGQGLEFLIYFQGNSAPDKSGLPSDRFSAERTGGSVSTLTIQRTQQEDSAVYLCASSLMLAGTETQYFGPGTRLLVL.

There are a few counts of this clonotype. The rearrangement uses TRBV5-1 and TRBJ2-1; D could derive from TRBD1 or TRBD2 (6 bases each). V was pared by 4 bases and J by 2 bases, with 19 bases between. Germline lookup yields CDR1 SGHRS and CDR2 YFSETQ. The CDR3 sequence is 17 residues long. This chain's CDR3 is CASSLRTEGGPYNEQFF. CDR3 nucleotides: TGCGCCAGCAGCCTCAGGACAGAAGGAGGGCCCTACAATGAGCAGTTCTTC. The full variable domain, completed using reference TRBV5-1 and TRBJ2-1, is KAGVTQTPRYLIKTRGQQVTLSCSPISGHRSVSWYQQTPGQGLQFLFEYFSETQRNKGNFPGRFSGRQFSNSRSEMNVSTLELGDSALYLCASSLRTEGGPYNEQFFGPGTRLTVL.

In this sample, this clonotype turned up many times. The chain's CDR3 is CASSLRDRGDEQYF. CDR3 nucleotide sequence: TGTGCCAGCAGCCTCCGGGACAGGGGGGACGAGCAGTACTTC. The chain uses TRBV4-2 and TRBJ2-7, with TRBD1 matching over 11 bases. CDR1 is LGHNA, CDR2 YNFKEQ, per germline. With 4 bases clipped from V and 5 bases from J, the junction kept 4 bases outside the gene matches. The CDR3 runs to 14 residues.

The V call is TRBV6-1, the J call TRBJ2-1; 10 positions match TRBD2. This CDR3 is built from 14 residues. Trimming at V came to 5 bases and at J to 7 bases, leaving 5 bases not matched to a gene. CDR1 is MNHNS and CDR2 is SASEGT in the germline V gene. CDR3 in amino acids: CASSKREGRNEQFF. The CDR3 DNA follows: TGTGCCAGCAGTAAGCGGGAGGGCCGTAATGAGCAGTTCTTC.

V and J are TRBV25-1 and TRBJ2-7; the match to TRBD2 covers 11 bases. V was pared by 6 bases and J by 4 bases, with 8 bases of the junction left unmatched. Germline values: CDR1 MGHDK, CDR2 SYGVNS. The CDR3 contains 15 residues. CDR3 nucleotides: TGTGCCAGCAGGGGTACTAGCGGGAGCCTGTACGAGCAGTACTTC. The encoded protein is CASRGTSGSLYEQYF.

The chain links TRBV7-6 to TRBJ2-3; 8 nucleotides line up with TRBD2. From germline, CDR1 is SGHVS and CDR2 FNYEAQ. This CDR3 spans 19 amino acids. V lost 5 bases to trimming and J lost 0 bases; unmatched junction nucleotides: 16. CDR3 loop: CASSPTGARPSGSTDTQYF. CDR3 sequence (DNA): TGTGCCAGCAGCCCAACCGGCGCCAGGCCTAGCGGGAGCACAGATACGCAGTATTTT. Drawing the rest from reference TRBV7-6 and TRBJ2-3, the complete variable domain is GAGVSQSPRYKVTKRGQDVALRCDPISGHVSLYWYRQALGQGPEFLTYFNYEAQQDKSGLPNDRFSAERPEGSISTLTIQRTEQRDSAMYRCASSPTGARPSGSTDTQYFGPGTRLTVL.

The sample holds many counts of this clonotype. V is TRBV10-3 and J is TRBJ2-7; TRBD1 agrees at 7 bases. This CDR3 has 14 residues. Germline values: CDR1 ENHRY, CDR2 SYGVKD. The ends lost 4 bases at V and 4 bases at J; junction bases unmatched: 7. CDR3 protein: CAISAGTVLYEQYF. Written as DNA, the CDR3 is TGTGCCATCAGTGCCGGGACAGTGCTGTACGAGCAGTACTTC.

CDR3 protein: CASSQYGGTSGINNEQFF. CDR3 nucleotide sequence: TGCGCCAGCAGCCAATACGGGGGGACTAGCGGGATCAACAATGAGCAGTTCTTC. This sequence joins TRBV4-1 and TRBJ2-1; TRBD2 matches 13 bases. Germline V lookup: CDR1 MGHRA, CDR2 YSYEKL. V was clipped by 2 bases and J by 5 bases; unmatched bases: 9. The CDR3 contains 18 residues.

This rearrangement joins TRBV29-1 to TRBJ2-1, with 12 bases lining up with TRBD2. Per germline, CDR1 SQVTM and CDR2 ANQGSEA. The CDR3 has 13 amino acids. The V segment lost 4 bases and the J segment 12 bases; nucleotides outside the gene matches: 7. CDR3 sequence reads: CSVGLAGGPGQFF. For the CDR3, the DNA is TGCAGCGTTGGGCTAGCGGGAGGGCCTGGGCAGTTCTTC.

The chain couples TRBV5-1 to TRBJ2-4, with D unclear. This CDR3 comprises 17 residues. Germline CDR1 and CDR2: SGHRS and YFSETQ. The germline V and J ends were trimmed by 0 bases and 0 bases, with 13 bases remaining between them. The CDR3: CASSLAREGKAKNIQYF. The CDR3 DNA follows: TGCGCCAGCAGCTTGGCCAGAGAAGGGAAAGCCAAAAACATTCAGTACTTC. Full variable domain (missing parts from reference TRBV5-1 and TRBJ2-4): KAGVTQTPRYLIKTRGQQVTLSCSPISGHRSVSWYQQTPGQGLQFLFEYFSETQRNKGNFPGRFSGRQFSNSRSEMNVSTLELGDSALYLCASSLAREGKAKNIQYFGAGTRLSVL.

The chain has TRBV30 and TRBJ2-1; 9 bases align to TRBD1. The length of the CDR3 is 16 residues. V shed 0 bases, J shed 3 bases, and the junction held 6 bases outside the gene matches. CDR1 is GTSNPN and CDR2 is SVGIG in the germline V gene (reference sequence). This chain's CDR3 is CAWSVNGQGFYNEQFF. The DNA for the CDR3 is TGTGCCTGGAGTGTAAACGGACAGGGGTTCTACAATGAGCAGTTCTTC.

This clonotype has just a few counts. The chain couples TRBV12-3 or TRBV12-4 to TRBJ2-1; TRBD1 matches at 9 bases. The junction had 17 bases not matched to a gene; V was cut back by 5 bases and J by 0 bases. The CDR3 extends over 20 amino acids. The CDR3 DNA is TGTGCCAGCAGTCATACCACGCTGGCTACGGACAGGGGCTCCTACAATGAGCAGTTCTTC. It codes for CASSHTTLATDRGSYNEQFF.

This clonotype was seen repeatedly, ten times or more. One end of the junction varies from germline; a read error may be responsible. This sequence joins TRBV5-1 and TRBJ2-1, with 8 nucleotides matching TRBD1. The CDR3 has 15 residues. The germline gives CDR1 SGHRS, CDR2 YFSETQ. The CDR3 region has the DNA TGTGCCAGCAGTTTAGGACAGGGTCCTTACAATGAGCAGTTCTTC. Amino acid sequence: CASSLGQGPYNEQFF.

The chain uses TRBV2 and TRBJ2-2; possibly TRBD2 for D (6 bases). The germline V gene has CDR1 SNHLY and CDR2 FYNNEI. V lost 6 bases and J lost 0, with 11 bases in between. The CDR3 is 15 amino acids. The CDR3 reads CASSLAISNTGELFF. CDR3 in DNA: TGTGCCAGCAGCCTAGCGATCTCGAACACCGGGGAGCTGTTTTTT.

This clonotype occurred many times. This rearrangement joins TRBV28 to TRBJ2-1; tentatively, D is TRBD1 (5 bases). Per the germline V gene, CDR1 is MDHEN and CDR2 is SYDVKM. V was trimmed by 6 bases and J by 9 bases, leaving 9 bases between them. CDR3 length equals 11 residues. The CDR3 reads CASRAGPEQFF. CDR3 coding DNA: TGTGCCAGCAGAGCAGGGCCTGAGCAGTTCTTC.